This T cell receptor beta chain comes out of a study of T cell changes during pregnancy in multiple sclerosis. This CDR3 comprises 13 residues. Trimming pared 2 bases from V and 14 bases from J, leaving 13 bases between. CDR1 and CDR2 (germline): MNHEY, SVGAGI. Assay used: immunoSEQ multiplex PCR; TCRdb lists only in-frame clones, some missing. The sample holds about 41,000 clones, roughly nine tenths seen once. This chain connects TRBV6-5 to TRBJ1-6; D not resolved. The sequencing used CD4+ T cells from peripheral blood mononuclear cells, collected in the first trimester of pregnancy. The origin of this receptor is a female donor with multiple sclerosis, enrolled in a pregnancy study. The chain's CDR3 is CASSYDDGRTLHF. Here the CDR3 DNA reads TGTGCCAGCAGTTACGACGACGGCAGGACCCTCCACTTT.